This T cell receptor (beta chain) appears in the sequencing data of a study of OX40 agonist ivuxolimab in advanced cancers. Regarding the research as a whole: Ivuxolimab, which targeted the costimulatory receptor OX40 (CD134), was an agonistic, fully human IgG2 monoclonal antibody. Intravenous ivuxolimab was administered to patients every 2 weeks at six dose levels: 0.01, 0.1, 0.3, 1.5, 3 and 10 mg/kg. Of the roughly 52 dose-escalation patients, hepatocellular carcinoma was present in about 20, melanoma in about 15, renal cell carcinoma in 9 and head and neck cancer in 9. The dose-escalation cohort was almost 85% male with a mean age of about 60 years, ranging from roughly 23 to 90. Patients were allowed to have had prior anti-PD-1, anti-PD-L1 or anti-CTLA-4 therapy, and approximately 40% of the dose-escalation patients had been treated with checkpoint inhibitors. Partial responses occurred in three dose-escalation patients, of whom one had hepatocellular carcinoma and two had cutaneous melanoma. The purpose of peripheral TCRbeta sequencing was to test whether ivuxolimab changed TCR sequence diversity and led to clonal T-cell expansion. The monotherapy dose-escalation portion (N of about 57 patients) of the phase I ivuxolimab trial is reported in the paper.

To note about this clone: This clone's antigen is unknown. Base-call qualities are not available, and no considerably larger clone is one nucleotide away.

For sequencing of the TCRbeta CDR3 region, genomic DNA was extracted from the sorted cells. TCRbeta CDR3 regions were sequenced using the immunoSEQ Assay. TCRdb provides this immuneACCESS table in a form limited to in-frame rearrangements. Some clones are lacking; in checked studies, under half of them reflect an unresolved V gene, and why the rest are absent is not known. The sample includes around 100,000 clones, with about nine tenths observed a single time. The ten largest clonotypes hold 5.5% of the sample. According to the germline V gene (reference sequence), CDR1 reads SGHAT and CDR2 reads FQDESV. The junction shows trimming of 2 bases on V and 0 bases on J, plus 17 bases between the germline ends. The CDR3 runs 18 residues from the cysteine to the phenylalanine. Only the CDR3 DNA stays, 54 bases, in frame from base 1. Paper-wide results and their limitations: In the 0.1-3.0 mg/kg groups, partial responders had among the lowest normalized peripheral clonal expansion, particularly in CD8+ T cells. The antigen specificity of the peripheral T cells that underwent clonal expansion was not determined. After ivuxolimab, CD8+ T cells had more expanded clones than CD4+ T cells on average. At doses of 0.1 to 3.0 mg/kg, clonal expansion of both CD4+ and CD8+ T cells in blood was seen between baseline and week 6. Low levels of normalized T-cell clonal expansion were also shown by some nonresponding patients.

The trial excluded patients who had a history of autoimmune disease or who were on systemic immunosuppression. In every dose cohort, peripheral blood was drawn for TCR sequencing at baseline, cycle 4 day 1, and cycle 7 day 1. The samples were taken from a phase I, first-in-human, multicenter, open-label dose-escalation trial of ivuxolimab. Adults with locally advanced or metastatic melanoma, renal cell carcinoma, hepatocellular carcinoma or head and neck squamous cell carcinoma were enrolled in the trial. Before TCR sequencing, CD4+ T cells and CD8+ T cells from peripheral blood were sorted into separate populations.

The sequence is built from TRBV11-1 and TRBJ1-5, and TRBD1 may be the D gene, going by 6 matching bases. This clonotype was obtained from an adult with an advanced solid tumor such as melanoma, head and neck, liver or kidney cancer. The sample was CD4+ or CD8+ T cells sorted from blood, taken in a trial of the OX40 agonist ivuxolimab. The CDR3 protein: CASSLRRPGVYSNQPQHF. The sequenced DNA is TGTGCCAGCAGCTTACGAAGGCCAGGGGTCTATAGCAATCAGCCCCAGCATTTT.